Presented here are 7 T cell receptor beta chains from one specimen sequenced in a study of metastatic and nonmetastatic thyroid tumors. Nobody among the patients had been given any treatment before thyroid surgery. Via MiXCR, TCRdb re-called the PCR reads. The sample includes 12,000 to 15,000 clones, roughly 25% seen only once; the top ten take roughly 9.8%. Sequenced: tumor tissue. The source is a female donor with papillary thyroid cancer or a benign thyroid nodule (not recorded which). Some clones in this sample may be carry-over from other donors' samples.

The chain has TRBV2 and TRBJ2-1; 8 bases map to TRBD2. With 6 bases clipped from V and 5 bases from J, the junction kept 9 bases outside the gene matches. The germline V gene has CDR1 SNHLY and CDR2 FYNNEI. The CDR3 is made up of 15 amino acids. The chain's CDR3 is CASSRSGLGNNEQFF. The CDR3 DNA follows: TGTGCCAGCAGCAGGTCGGGACTAGGAAACAATGAGCAGTTCTTC.

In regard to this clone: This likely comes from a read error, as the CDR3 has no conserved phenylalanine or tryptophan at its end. CDR3 in DNA: TGCAGTGCTCTAGCGGGGGGTTGGGATACGCAGTATCTT. This codes for CSALAGGWDTQYL. The V gene is TRBV20-1, the J gene TRBJ2-3, with TRBD2 matching over 11 bases. This CDR3 has 13 amino acids. V gave up 5 bases and J gave up 6 bases; unmatched junction bases: 4. Per germline, CDR1 DFQATT and CDR2 SNEGSKA (reference sequence).

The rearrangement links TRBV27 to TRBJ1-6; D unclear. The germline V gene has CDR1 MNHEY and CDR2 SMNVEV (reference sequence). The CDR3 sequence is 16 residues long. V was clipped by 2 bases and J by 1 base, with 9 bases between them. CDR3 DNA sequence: TGTGCCAGCAGTTTAACCGGGGTGTCCTATAATTCACCCCTCCACTTT. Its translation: CASSLTGVSYNSPLHF.

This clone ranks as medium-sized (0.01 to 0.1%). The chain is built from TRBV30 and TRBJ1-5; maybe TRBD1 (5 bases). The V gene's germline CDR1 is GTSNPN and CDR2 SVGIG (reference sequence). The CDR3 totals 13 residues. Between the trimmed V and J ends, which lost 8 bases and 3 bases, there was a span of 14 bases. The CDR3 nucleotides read TGTGCCGCCCAGACAGACAACAATCAGCCCCAGCATTTT. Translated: CAAQTDNNQPQHF.

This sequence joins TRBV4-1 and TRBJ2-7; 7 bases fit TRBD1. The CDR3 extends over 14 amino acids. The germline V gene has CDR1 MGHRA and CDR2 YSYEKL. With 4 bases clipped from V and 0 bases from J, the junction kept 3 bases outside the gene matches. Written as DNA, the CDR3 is TGCGCCAGCAGCCGACAGGGATTCTCCTACGAGCAGTACTTC. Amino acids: CASSRQGFSYEQYF.

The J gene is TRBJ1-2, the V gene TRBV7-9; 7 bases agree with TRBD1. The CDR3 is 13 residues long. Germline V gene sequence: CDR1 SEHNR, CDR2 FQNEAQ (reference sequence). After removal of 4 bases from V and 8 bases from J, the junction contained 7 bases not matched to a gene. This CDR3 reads CASSSKGARGYTF. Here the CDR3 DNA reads TGTGCCAGCAGCTCCAAGGGGGCGCGGGGCTACACCTTC.

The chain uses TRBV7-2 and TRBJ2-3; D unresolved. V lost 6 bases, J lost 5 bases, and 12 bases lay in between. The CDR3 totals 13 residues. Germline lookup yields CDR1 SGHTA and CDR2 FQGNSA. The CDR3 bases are TGTGCCAGCAGTTCCTACCCACGAGATACGCAGTATTTT. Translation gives CASSSYPRDTQYF. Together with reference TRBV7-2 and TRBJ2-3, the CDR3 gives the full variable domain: GAGVSQSPSNKVTEKGKDVELRCDPISGHTALYWYRQSLGQGLEFLIYFQGNSAPDKSGLPSDRFSAERTGGSVSTLTIQRTQQEDSAVYLCASSSYPRDTQYFGPGTRLTVL.